The clone carrying this T cell receptor (beta chain) was seen repeatedly, ten times or more. This entry is derived from a study of metastatic and nonmetastatic thyroid tumors. About the research overall: Comparative analysis of repertoires was undertaken across blood and tumor or nodule tissue obtained from malignant and benign thyroid patients.

Per the original data handling: The study's classifier, a distant-metastasis tool for papillary thyroid cancer, was built using CDR3 differences across clinicopathological groups. TCRdb ran MiXCR on the PCR reads. None of the V and J calls come from the authors' own analysis; TCRdb made them. The table lists fewer than 35,000 clones, about a fifth of them singletons. The CDR3 has 15 amino acids. Germline V lookup: CDR1 MDHEN, CDR2 SYDVKM. The trim removed 5 bases at V and 7 bases at J, leaving 9 bases unmatched. Thyroid surgery took place with no prior treatment in any patient. The source material was tumor tissue. The chain has TRBV28 and TRBJ2-1, with 9 bases matching TRBD2. The sequence was collected from a male donor with papillary thyroid cancer or a benign thyroid nodule (not recorded which). Some clones in this sample may be carry-over from other donors' samples. In DNA, the CDR3 is TGTGCCAGCAGTCCCGAATTGCGGGAGGGAAATGAGCAGTTCTTC. It is translated as CASSPELREGNEQFF.